A single sample is the source of the 6 T cell receptor beta chains below, sequenced in a study of OX40 agonist ivuxolimab in advanced cancers. The repertoire was sequenced with immunoSEQ multiplex PCR; TCRdb's copy has only in-frame clones and lacks some. The sample includes some 19,000 clones, 80% to 90% of them seen just once. The sample here was CD4+ or CD8+ T cells sorted from blood, taken in a trial of the OX40 agonist ivuxolimab. These receptors were obtained from an adult with an advanced solid tumor such as melanoma, head and neck, liver or kidney cancer.

This clone was found a few times. V and J are TRBV7-6 and TRBJ2-3; possible D gene TRBD1, 6 bases. Trimming left V 3 bases short and J 3 bases short, with 22 bases between. Germline CDR1 and CDR2: SGHVS and FNYEAQ. This CDR3 has 18 residues. CDR3 DNA sequence: TGTGCCAGCAGCTTCTTCGGCCAGGCGCAGGGGACAACAGATACGCAGTATTTT. Encoded protein: CASSFFGQAQGTTDTQYF.

V usage is TRBV19 and J usage is TRBJ2-3; TRBD2 aligns across 7 bases. V shed 3 bases, J shed 1 base, and the junction held 4 bases outside the gene matches. Germline lookup yields CDR1 LNHDA and CDR2 SQIVND (reference sequence). CDR3 length: 15 amino acids. This chain's CDR3 is CASSILTSGTDTQYF. Written as DNA, the CDR3 is TGTGCCAGTAGTATTTTAACTAGCGGCACAGATACGCAGTATTTT.

The rearrangement joins TRBV5-1 to TRBJ2-7; the match to TRBD2 covers 7 bases. The CDR3 has 14 amino acids. Trimming cost V 2 bases and J 0 bases; bases outside gene matches: 2. CDR1 is SGHRS and CDR2 is YFSETQ in the germline V gene. The DNA of the CDR3 is TGCGCCAGCAGCTTCGGGGGGAGCTCCTACGAGCAGTACTTC. It specifies CASSFGGSSYEQYF. Complete variable domain (other parts from reference TRBV5-1 and TRBJ2-7): KAGVTQTPRYLIKTRGQQVTLSCSPISGHRSVSWYQQTPGQGLQFLFEYFSETQRNKGNFPGRFSGRQFSNSRSEMNVSTLELGDSALYLCASSFGGSSYEQYFGPGTRLTVT.

This chain links TRBV25-1 with TRBJ2-5; D is possibly TRBD2 (7 bases). The V end lost 5 bases, the J end lost 5 bases, and 12 bases lay between the germline ends. The germline V gene has CDR1 MGHDK and CDR2 SYGVNS. The CDR3 is made up of 13 amino acids. The CDR3 bases are TGTGCCAGCAGTCTCGGGGGGCAGGAGACCCAGTACTTC. Its protein is CASSLGGQETQYF.

A single count supports this clone. This sequence joins TRBV6-4 and TRBJ2-3; TRBD1 is a possible D gene (6 bases). Per germline, CDR1 MRHNA and CDR2 SNTAGT. The CDR3 consists of 14 residues. Trimming removed 3 bases from V and 5 bases from J, with 12 bases in between. CDR3 sequence: CASSETGIQDTQYF. The DNA for the CDR3 is TGTGCCAGCAGTGAAACAGGGATTCAAGATACGCAGTATTTT.

As for this clone: Other DNA sequences in the sample encode the same CDR3. The genes are TRBV28 and TRBJ2-3, with D hard to call. In germline, CDR1 is MDHEN, CDR2 SYDVKM. Between the trimmed V and J ends, which lost 2 bases and 5 bases, there was a span of 2 bases. The CDR3 has 11 residues. Here the CDR3 reads CASSLIDTQYF. CDR3 bases: TGTGCCAGCAGTTTAATAGATACGCAGTATTTT.